The present TCR beta chain was sequenced within a study of blood T cells in healthy people across ages. The second PCR ran about 7 to 12 cycles with a sample-barcoded 5' primer and J-beta primers. TCRdb reprocessed the 5' RACE reads via MiXCR and lists one record per CDR3 protein. The profile shows roughly 1.6 million distinct CDR3 sequences, around 35% of them singletons. This clonotype was observed a few times. CDR1 SNHLY and CDR2 FYNNEI come from the germline V gene. V was pared by 11 bases and J by 0 bases, with 4 bases of the junction left unmatched. CDR3 size: 13 residues. The chain is built from TRBV2 and TRBJ2-3, with 8 bases lining up with TRBD2. The receptor was derived from a woman aged 25 to 39 in good health. The sequencing sample was made of blood. The CDR3 region is CALREGSTDTQYF. The CDR3 DNA reads TGTGCCTTACGGGAGGGGAGCACAGATACGCAGTATTTT.